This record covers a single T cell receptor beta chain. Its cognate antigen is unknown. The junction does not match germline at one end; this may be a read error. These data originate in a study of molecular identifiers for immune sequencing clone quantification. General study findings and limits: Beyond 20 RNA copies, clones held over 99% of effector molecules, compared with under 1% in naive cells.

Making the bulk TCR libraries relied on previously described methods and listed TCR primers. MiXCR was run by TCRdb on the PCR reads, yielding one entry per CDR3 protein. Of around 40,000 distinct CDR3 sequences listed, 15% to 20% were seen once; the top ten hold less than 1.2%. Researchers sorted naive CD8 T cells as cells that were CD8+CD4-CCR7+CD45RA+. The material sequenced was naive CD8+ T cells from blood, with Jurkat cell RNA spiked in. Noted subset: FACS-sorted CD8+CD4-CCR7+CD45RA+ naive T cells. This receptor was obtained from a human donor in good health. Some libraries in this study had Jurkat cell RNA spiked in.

CDR3 protein: CASSLETGGLGTEAFF. DNA for the CDR3: TGTGCCAGCAGTTTAGAAACAGGGGGGCTCGGCACTGAAGCTTTCTTT. The genes are TRBV7-2 and TRBJ1-1, with 8 bases that match TRBD1. The CDR3 sequence is 16 residues long. Germline-derived CDR1 and CDR2 are SGHTA and FQGNSA.